Listed here is a single T cell receptor (beta chain). Only a few counts were recorded for this clonotype. The antigen it recognizes is unknown. No qualities accompany the bases; no much larger clone lies one base away. The sample is drawn from a study of T cells in Graves' hyperthyroidism and ophthalmopathy (dated by TCRdb to the late 2010s). With regard to the full study: Peripheral blood samples were taken at initial diagnosis, before any treatment was given. To identify TCR V-J signatures that set the groups apart, the researchers used a discovery cohort of 100 patients, made up of roughly 40 with Graves' ophthalmopathy and around 58 with stable Graves' hyperthyroidism. Whether ophthalmopathy could be predicted prospectively was tested in an independent validation cohort made up of roughly 19 hyperthyroidism patients plus 17 patients who later progressed to ophthalmopathy. The roughly 100 discovery patients were divided at random into training and test sets in a 7:3 ratio. In more than 5 Graves' hyperthyroidism patients, the study also compared T-cell repertoires from thyroid tissue with T-cell repertoires from blood. After sampling, hyperthyroidism patients received methimazole starting at 30 mg daily, and ophthalmopathy patients received high-dose intravenous methylprednisolone. According to the paper, TCR Vbeta CDR3 sequencing was carried out on approximately 140 peripheral blood samples, which came from fewer than 50 ophthalmopathy, under 80 hyperthyroidism and about 17 progressor patients.

Amplification of TCR beta CDR3 regions was carried out from RNA transcripts. The first round of RT-PCR for the TCR CDR3 was performed with the HTBI primer set and the Qiagen OneStep RT-PCR kit. Libraries were constructed in a second round of multiplex PCR, after which size selection and purification were carried out. Libraries were sequenced paired-end with 100 bp reads on an Illumina HiSeq2000. The published analysis was carried out like this. SOAPnuke was used to process the raw data, with reads discarded if the reads contained adapters or uncalled bases, had a mean Phred below 15, or lacked an exact constant-primer or identifier match. High-quality paired reads were merged with COPE v1.2.5, and unique nucleotide sequences were defined as clonotypes. MiTCR v1.1 was used to align clonotypes to the IMGT TRBV, TRBD and TRBJ reference segments. Only V-J combinations with frequency above 0.0001, covering roughly 99% of repertoires, were analysed. A TCS score was defined as the ratio between F50 (clonal expansion) and ExV (chaos), using BLOSUM62-based TCRdist between CDR3 peptides within each V-J. Welch's t-statistics and random forest reduced approximately 520 V-J features to 10 to 15, which were used in a naive Bayes classifier (R e1071). The raw public data were reprocessed by TCRdb itself: fastp quality trimming at Q25, MiXCR clonotype calling, in-frame beta chains only. Every distinct CDR3 protein forms one entry, paired with its most common genes and DNA. TCRdb's processing, not the study's, gives the V and J calls here. This sample gives around 260,000 distinct CDR3 sequences in total; less than 30% of them show up just once. The ten largest account for roughly 24% of the sample.

On the study overall, not on this receptor specifically: No statistical method was used to fix the sample size in advance, and group allocation was not hidden from the investigators. Most expanded thyroid clonotypes (frequency above 0.001) were also found in blood, which suggests that blood repertoires may mirror thyroid immune responses. Ophthalmopathy was separated from stable hyperthyroidism by a 13 V-J signature model, with approximately 89% sensitivity and around 81% specificity obtained in cross-validation and 80%/75% obtained in testing. In validation, progression to ophthalmopathy was predicted by the model with about 70% sensitivity and about 72% specificity, a median of approximately 6.5 months before onset.

The germline V and J ends show losses of 7 bases and 2 bases respectively, and no gene match explains 7 bases of the junction. The CDR3 goes from the cysteine to the phenylalanine over 14 residues. Of all the DNA, just the CDR3 is kept, 42 bases in frame from base 1. CDR1 MNHNS and CDR2 SASEGT are derived from the germline V gene. The hyperthyroidism patients were between 18 and 65 years old and newly diagnosed, with a disease duration of less than 2 months. Exclusion was applied to patients with uncontrolled infections, other autoimmune diseases, pregnancy or lactation. Diagnoses were established on the basis of clinical symptoms, serum thyroxine and TRAb, thyroid ultrasound, and orbital computed tomography. Blood from progressor patients was collected at the time of first diagnosis with hyperthyroidism, before any ophthalmopathy symptoms had appeared. Ficoll-Paque density gradient centrifugation was used to isolate PBMCs from around 10 ml of fresh peripheral blood. Progressor patients were initially diagnosed with Graves' hyperthyroidism and developed ophthalmopathy during follow-up. Total RNA was extracted using Trizol reagent, and RNA quality was assessed on an Agilent 2100 Bioanalyzer.

The chain is encoded by TRBV6-1 joined to TRBJ2-7; 8 central bases correspond to TRBD2. Source material: blood. This clonotype originated in a man between 40 and 49 years old with Graves' hyperthyroidism that later progressed to Graves' ophthalmopathy. The DNA reads TGTGCCAGCACCCCCCGGGAGGGGCCCTACGAGCAGTACTTC. Its protein product is CASTPREGPYEQYF.